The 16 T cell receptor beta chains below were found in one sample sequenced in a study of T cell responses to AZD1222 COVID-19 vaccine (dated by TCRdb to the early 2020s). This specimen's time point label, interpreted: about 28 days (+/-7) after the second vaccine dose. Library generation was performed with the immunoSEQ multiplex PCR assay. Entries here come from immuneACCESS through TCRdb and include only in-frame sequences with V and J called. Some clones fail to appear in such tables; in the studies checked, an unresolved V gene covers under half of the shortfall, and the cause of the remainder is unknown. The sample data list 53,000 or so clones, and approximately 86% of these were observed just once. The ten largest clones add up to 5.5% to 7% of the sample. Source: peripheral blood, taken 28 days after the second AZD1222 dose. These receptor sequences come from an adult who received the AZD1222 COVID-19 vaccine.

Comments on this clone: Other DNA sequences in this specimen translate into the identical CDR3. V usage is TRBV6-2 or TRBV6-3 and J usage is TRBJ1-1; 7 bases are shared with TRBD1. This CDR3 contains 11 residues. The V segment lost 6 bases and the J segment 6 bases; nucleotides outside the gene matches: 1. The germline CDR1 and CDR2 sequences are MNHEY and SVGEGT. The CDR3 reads CASSQGAEAFF. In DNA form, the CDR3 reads TGTGCCAGCAGCCAGGGGGCTGAAGCTTTCTTT.

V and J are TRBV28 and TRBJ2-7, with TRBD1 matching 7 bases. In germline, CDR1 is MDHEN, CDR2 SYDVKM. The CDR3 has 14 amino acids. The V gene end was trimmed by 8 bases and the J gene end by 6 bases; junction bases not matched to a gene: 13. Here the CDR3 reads CASYQAGGMGEQYF. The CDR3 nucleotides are TGTGCCAGCTACCAGGCAGGGGGTATGGGCGAGCAGTACTTC.

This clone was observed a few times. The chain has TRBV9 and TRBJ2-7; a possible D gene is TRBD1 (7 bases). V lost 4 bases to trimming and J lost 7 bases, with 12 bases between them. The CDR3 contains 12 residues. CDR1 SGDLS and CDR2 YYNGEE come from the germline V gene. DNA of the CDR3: TGTGCCAGCAGCTACCCAGGGGGGGAGCAGTACTTC. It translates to CASSYPGGEQYF.

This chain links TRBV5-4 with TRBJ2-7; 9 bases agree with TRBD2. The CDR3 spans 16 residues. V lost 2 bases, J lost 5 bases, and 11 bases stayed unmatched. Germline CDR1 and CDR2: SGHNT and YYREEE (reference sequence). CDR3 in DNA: TGTGCCAGCAGCTTTCATCTCGCGGGAGGGTCTGACGAGCAGTACTTC. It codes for CASSFHLAGGSDEQYF. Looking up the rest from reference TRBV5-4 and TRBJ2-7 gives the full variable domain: ETGVTQSPTHLIKTRGQQVTLRCSSQSGHNTVSWYQQALGQGPQFIFQYYREEENGRGNFPPRFSGLQFPNYSSELNVNALELDDSALYLCASSFHLAGGSDEQYFGPGTRLTVT.

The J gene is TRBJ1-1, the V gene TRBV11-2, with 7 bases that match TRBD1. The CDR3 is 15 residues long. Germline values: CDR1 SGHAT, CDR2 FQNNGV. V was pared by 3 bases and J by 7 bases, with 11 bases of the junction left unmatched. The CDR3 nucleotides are TGTGCCAGCAGCTTTCCCCAGGGGGTACAAAATGAAGCTTTCTTT. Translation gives CASSFPQGVQNEAFF.

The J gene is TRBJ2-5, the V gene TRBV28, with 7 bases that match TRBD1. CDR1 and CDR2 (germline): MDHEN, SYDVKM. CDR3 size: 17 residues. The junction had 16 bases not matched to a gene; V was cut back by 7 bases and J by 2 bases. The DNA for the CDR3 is TGTGCCAGCACCCTAACAGGGGTAAAGAACTCTCAAGAGACCCAGTACTTC. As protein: CASTLTGVKNSQETQYF. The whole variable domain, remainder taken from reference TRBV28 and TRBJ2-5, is DVKVTQSSRYLVKRTGEKVFLECVQDMDHENMFWYRQDPGLGLRLIYFSYDVKMKEKGDIPEGYSVSREKKERFSLILESASTNQTSMYLCASTLTGVKNSQETQYFGPGTRLLVL.

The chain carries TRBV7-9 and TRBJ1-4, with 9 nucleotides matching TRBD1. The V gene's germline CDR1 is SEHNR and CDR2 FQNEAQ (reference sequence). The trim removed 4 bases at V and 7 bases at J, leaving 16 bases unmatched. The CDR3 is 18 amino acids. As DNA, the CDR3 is TGTGCCAGCAGCTACTCCGGGACAGGGCGAGTTGTGGGTGAAAAACTGTTTTTT. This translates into CASSYSGTGRVVGEKLFF. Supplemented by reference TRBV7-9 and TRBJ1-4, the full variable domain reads DTGVSQNPRHKITKRGQNVTFRCDPISEHNRLYWYRQTLGQGPEFLTYFQNEAQLEKSRLLSDRFSAERPKGSFSTLEIQRTEQGDSAMYLCASSYSGTGRVVGEKLFFGSGTQLSVL.

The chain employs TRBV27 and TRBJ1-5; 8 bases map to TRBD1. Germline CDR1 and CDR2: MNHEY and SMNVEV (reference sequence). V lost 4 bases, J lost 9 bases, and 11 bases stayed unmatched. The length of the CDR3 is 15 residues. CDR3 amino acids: CASSSRGQAPGPQHF. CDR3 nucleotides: TGTGCCAGCAGTTCTAGGGGACAGGCGCCAGGGCCCCAGCATTTT.

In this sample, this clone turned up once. CDR3 in amino acids: CASSQGDRSSPLHF. The CDR3 nucleotides are TGTGCCAGCAGCCAAGGGGACAGGAGTTCACCCCTCCACTTT. The chain couples TRBV3-1 (or the pseudogene TRBV3-2) to TRBJ1-6, with TRBD1 identical over 8 bases. The CDR3 spans 14 residues. The germline gives CDR1 LGHDT, CDR2 YNNKEL (reference sequence). With V trimmed by 1 base and J by 9 bases, 2 bases remained unmatched.

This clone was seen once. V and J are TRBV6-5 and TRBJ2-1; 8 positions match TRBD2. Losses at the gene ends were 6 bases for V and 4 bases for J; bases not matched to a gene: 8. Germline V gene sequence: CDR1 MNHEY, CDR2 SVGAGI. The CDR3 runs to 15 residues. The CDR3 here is CASRITSGYYNEQFF. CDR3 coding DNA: TGTGCCAGCAGAATTACTAGCGGATATTACAATGAGCAGTTCTTC.

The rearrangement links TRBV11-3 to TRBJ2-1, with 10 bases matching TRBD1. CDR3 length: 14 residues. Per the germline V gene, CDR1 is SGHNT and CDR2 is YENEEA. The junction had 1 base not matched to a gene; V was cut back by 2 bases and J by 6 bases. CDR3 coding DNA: TGTGCCAGCAGCTTATGGGACAGGGGCAATGAGCAGTTCTTC. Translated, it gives CASSLWDRGNEQFF.

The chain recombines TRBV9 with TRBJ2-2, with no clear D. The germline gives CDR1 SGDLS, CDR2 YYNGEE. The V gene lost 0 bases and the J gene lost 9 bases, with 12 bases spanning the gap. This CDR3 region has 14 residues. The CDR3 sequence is CASSVGRLPRELFF. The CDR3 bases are TGTGCCAGCAGCGTAGGTAGGCTCCCCCGGGAGCTGTTTTTT.

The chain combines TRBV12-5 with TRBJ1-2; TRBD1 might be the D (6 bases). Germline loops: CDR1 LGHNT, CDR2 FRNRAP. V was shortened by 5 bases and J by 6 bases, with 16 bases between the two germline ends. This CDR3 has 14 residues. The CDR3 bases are TGTGCTAGTGGTCTCCGGACCTACAGGGATGGCTACACCTTC. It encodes CASGLRTYRDGYTF.

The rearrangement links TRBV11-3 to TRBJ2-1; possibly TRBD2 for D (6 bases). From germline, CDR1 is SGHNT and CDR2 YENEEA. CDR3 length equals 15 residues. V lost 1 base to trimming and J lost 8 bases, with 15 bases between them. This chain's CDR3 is CASSLGGLPSDEQFF. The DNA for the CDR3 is TGTGCCAGCAGCTTAGGAGGACTACCCAGCGATGAGCAGTTCTTC. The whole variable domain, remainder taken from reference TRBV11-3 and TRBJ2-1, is EAGVVQSPRYKIIEKKQPVAFWCNPISGHNTLYWYLQNLGQGPELLIRYENEEAVDDSQLPKDRFSAERLKGVDSTLKIQPAELGDSAVYLCASSLGGLPSDEQFFGPGTRLTVL.

In nucleotides, the CDR3 is TGCGCCAGCAGCCTGGACAGACCCTACGAGCAGTACTTC. It yields the protein CASSLDRPYEQYF. The chain carries TRBV4-1 and TRBJ2-7, with D perhaps matching TRBD1 (6 bases). The germline V gene has CDR1 MGHRA and CDR2 YSYEKL. CDR3 length: 13 amino acids. V was trimmed by 4 bases and J by 2 bases, leaving 9 bases between them.

CDR3 bases: TGCGCCAGCAGCCAAGAATCCAGCAAGCTCTACGAGCAGTACTTC. This gives the protein CASSQESSKLYEQYF. The chain employs TRBV4-3 and TRBJ2-7; D call uncertain. CDR3 size: 15 residues. The V end lost 0 bases, the J end lost 3 bases, and 12 bases lay between the germline ends. CDR1 and CDR2 (germline): LGHNA, YSLEER.